This is a list of T cell receptor beta chains from one sample in a study of shared clonotypes between healthy human individuals. The table came from immunoSEQ multiplex PCR; TCRdb's copy has only in-frame clones and leaves some out. The top ten hold 0.3% to 0.45% of the sample, which has approximately 2,300,000 clones, around 90% seen once. Source material: naive CD4+ T cells from PBMCs. The receptors were gathered from a man younger than 35 in good health. Some clones in this sample may be carry-over from other donors' samples. The CDR3 runs from the conserved cysteine through the conserved F or W. Fields, in order: clone size, D gene, J gene, V gene, CDR3 protein, CDR3 DNA. A D gene is named only where the DNA matches it firmly. Size is omitted from some rows. Given values are once, few, many or a class for expanded clones.

>few|NA|TRBJ2-7|TRBV4-1
CASSQGVDREQYF
TGCGCCAGCAGCCAAGGAGTCGACCGCGAGCAGTACTTC
>NA|NA|TRBJ2-1|TRBV1
CTSSYCPPDSYNEQFF
TGCACCAGCAGCTATTGCCCCCCGGACAGCTACAATGAGCAGTTCTTC
>NA|TRBD2|TRBJ2-7|TRBV5-8
CASSLAGGGNSYEQYF
TGTGCCAGCAGCTTGGCTGGCGGGGGAAACTCCTACGAGCAGTACTTC
>once|NA|TRBJ1-1|TRBV7-8
CASSLGAPGEAFF
TGTGCCAGCAGCCTCGGGGCTCCTGGTGAAGCTTTCTTT
>NA|TRBD1|TRBJ2-1|TRBV29-1
CSVTGAGNEQFF
TGCAGCGTGACAGGGGCGGGCAATGAGCAGTTCTTC
>NA|NA|TRBJ1-2|TRBV30
CASLDLGQPLGYTF
TGTGCCTCCTTAGACCTTGGACAGCCTCTTGGCTACACCTTC
>NA|TRBD1|TRBJ1-5|TRBV6-1
CASIGDSQLYQPQHF
TGTGCCAGCATTGGGGACAGCCAACTCTATCAGCCCCAGCATTTT
>NA|NA|TRBJ2-7|TRBV2
CASSEGVEGRYEQYF
TGTGCCAGCAGTGAAGGGGTGGAAGGGAGGTACGAGCAGTACTTC
>NA|NA|TRBJ2-7|TRBV20-1
CSANVGYEQYF
TGCAGTGCTAATGTGGGCTACGAGCAGTACTTC
>NA|NA|TRBJ2-4|TRBV28
CASSLSYGGLDIQYF
TGTGCCAGCAGTTTATCGTATGGGGGTTTAGACATTCAGTACTTC
>NA|NA|TRBJ2-7|TRBV28
CASSASGYEQYF
TGTGCCAGCAGTGCCTCGGGGTACGAGCAGTACTTC
>once|NA|TRBJ2-7|TRBV7-6
CASSSAGSVTYEQYF
TGTGCCAGCAGTTCAGCGGGCTCCGTAACCTACGAGCAGTACTTC
>NA|NA|TRBJ2-7|TRBV5-6
CASSLRGTYEQYF
TGTGCCAGCAGCTTACGCGGAACCTACGAGCAGTACTTC
>NA|NA|TRBJ1-1|TRBV7-2
CASSSLRRDGREAFF
TGTGCCAGCAGCTCCCTCAGGCGGGACGGACGTGAAGCTTTCTTT
>NA|TRBD1|TRBJ1-3|TRBV5-1
CASSYTGGLSGNTIYF
TGCGCCAGCAGCTACACAGGGGGCCTCTCTGGAAACACCATATATTTT
>NA|TRBD2|TRBJ2-5|TRBV7-6
CASSGRTSGETQYF
TGTGCCAGCAGCGGGCGGACTAGCGGGGAGACCCAGTACTTC
>NA|TRBD1|TRBJ1-2|TRBV15
CATSIRQGESYGYTF
TGTGCCACCAGCATAAGACAGGGAGAGAGCTATGGCTACACCTTC
>NA|TRBD2|TRBJ2-7|TRBV5-8
CASSPRTSGASREQYF
TGTGCCAGCAGCCCACGGACTAGCGGGGCTTCTAGAGAGCAGTACTTC
>once|NA|TRBJ1-5|TRBV5-6
CASSFAGEGGNQPQHF
TGTGCCAGCAGCTTCGCGGGGGAAGGAGGCAATCAGCCCCAGCATTTT
>few|TRBD1|TRBJ1-1|TRBV18
CASSENTGTGGTEAFF
TGTGCCAGCTCAGAGAATACCGGGACAGGGGGCACTGAAGCTTTCTTT
>NA|TRBD1|TRBJ2-7|TRBV6-6
CASRRQGASEQYF
TGTGCCAGCAGAAGACAGGGGGCTTCCGAGCAGTACTTC
>NA|NA|TRBJ1-3|TRBV6-6
CASRVSGNTIYF
TGTGCCAGCAGGGTCTCGGGAAACACCATATATTTT
>few|NA|TRBJ2-3|TRBV5-1
CASSLAGEDTQYF
TGCGCCAGCAGCTTGGCCGGGGAAGATACGCAGTATTTT
>NA|TRBD2|TRBJ2-1|TRBV5-1
CASSPWGLAGSSYNEQFF
TGCGCCAGCAGCCCGTGGGGACTAGCGGGAAGCTCCTACAATGAGCAGTTCTTC
>NA|TRBD1|TRBJ2-3|TRBV15
CATSKPTGKVSDTQYF
TGTGCCACCAGCAAGCCGACAGGGAAGGTGTCAGATACGCAGTATTTT
>NA|NA|TRBJ2-7|TRBV4-1
CASSQEPRRVNDEQYF
TGCGCCAGCAGCCAAGAGCCCCGCAGGGTAAACGACGAGCAGTACTTC
>NA|TRBD2|TRBJ2-1|TRBV5-1
CASRIGLAGDNEQFF
TGCGCCAGCCGAATAGGACTAGCGGGAGACAATGAGCAGTTCTTC
>NA|TRBD1|TRBJ1-3|TRBV6-1
CASSTDRGPGNTIYF
TGTGCCAGCAGTACCGACAGGGGTCCTGGAAACACCATATATTTT
>NA|TRBD1|TRBJ1-1|TRBV4-3
CASSHHRGLYTEAFF
TGCGCCAGCAGCCACCACAGGGGACTCTACACTGAAGCTTTCTTT
>NA|NA|TRBJ1-1|TRBV7-2
CASSLMFSNTEAFF
TGTGCCAGCAGCTTAATGTTTTCTAACACTGAAGCTTTCTTT
>NA|NA|TRBJ2-7|TRBV11-2
CASSFTTSYEQYF
TGTGCCAGCAGCTTTACTACCTCCTACGAGCAGTACTTC
>NA|TRBD1|TRBJ1-2|TRBV5-1
CASSGGQGRGGYTF
TGCGCCAGCAGCGGGGGACAGGGACGAGGAGGCTACACCTTC
>NA|TRBD2|TRBJ2-7|TRBV9
CASSPSGSSYEQYF
TGTGCCAGCAGCCCTAGCGGGAGCTCCTACGAGCAGTACTTC
>NA|NA|TRBJ1-4|TRBV18
CASSPPGSNEKLFF
TGTGCCAGCTCACCACCGGGGAGTAATGAAAAACTGTTTTTT
>NA|NA|TRBJ1-4|TRBV18
CASSIQGRAGEKLFF
TGTGCCAGCTCAATTCAAGGGAGGGCAGGCGAAAAACTGTTTTTT
>NA|TRBD2|TRBJ2-3|TRBV7-9
CASSSTSGPTDTQYF
TGTGCCAGCAGCTCGACTAGCGGCCCTACAGATACGCAGTATTTT
>NA|TRBD2|TRBJ2-5|TRBV5-1
CASSFGTSGQETQYF
TGCGCCAGCAGTTTTGGGACTAGCGGTCAAGAGACCCAGTACTTC
>NA|NA|TRBJ2-2|TRBV28
CASSSPNTGELFF
TGTGCCAGCAGTTCCCCAAACACCGGGGAGCTGTTTTTT
>NA|TRBD2|TRBJ2-1|TRBV5-1
CASSLAGGADEQFF
TGCGCCAGCAGCTTGGCGGGAGGGGCGGATGAGCAGTTCTTC
>NA|NA|TRBJ2-1|TRBV7-9
CASSQSVAYNEQFF
TGTGCCAGCAGCCAATCCGTAGCCTACAATGAGCAGTTCTTC
>NA|TRBD2|TRBJ2-4|TRBV9
CASSVEGTSGQGTKNIQYF
TGTGCCAGCAGCGTAGAAGGGACTAGCGGACAGGGGACCAAAAACATTCAGTACTTC
>NA|NA|TRBJ2-1|TRBV4-3
CASSEGRAYNEQFF
TGCGCCAGCAGCGAGGGACGTGCCTACAATGAGCAGTTCTTC
>NA|TRBD2|TRBJ2-7|TRBV5-1
CASSRTSAYEQYF
TGCGCCAGCAGCCGGACTAGTGCCTACGAGCAGTACTTC
>NA|NA|TRBJ1-2|TRBV10-2
CASSVGSTNYGYTF
TGCGCCAGCAGTGTTGGCAGCACTAACTATGGCTACACCTTC
>NA|NA|TRBJ2-3|TRBV5-1
CASSESRLVVDTQYF
TGCGCCAGCAGTGAGAGTCGTCTCGTCGTAGATACGCAGTATTTT
>NA|NA|TRBJ2-2|TRBV7-6
CASATWGLVRGSGELFF
TGTGCCAGCGCCACCTGGGGGCTAGTTCGAGGGTCCGGGGAGCTGTTTTTT
>NA|TRBD2|TRBJ2-5|TRBV15
CATSRLVTSGIETQYF
TGTGCCACCAGCAGACTCGTGACTAGCGGGATAGAGACCCAGTACTTC
>NA|TRBD2|TRBJ2-1|TRBV5-6
CASSLRLAESSYNEQFF
TGTGCCAGCAGCTTAAGACTAGCGGAAAGCTCCTACAATGAGCAGTTCTTC
>NA|TRBD1|TRBJ1-5|TRBV4-1
CVSSQDSGGGQPQHF
TGCGTCAGCAGCCAAGATTCAGGGGGCGGACAGCCCCAGCATTTT
>NA|NA|TRBJ2-7|TRBV5-1
CASSSHNGGYEQYF
TGCGCCAGCAGCTCCCATAATGGGGGATACGAGCAGTACTTC
>NA|NA|TRBJ2-3|TRBV7-3
CASSLDGGTDTQYF
TGTGCCAGCAGCTTAGATGGTGGGACGGATACGCAGTATTTT
>NA|NA|TRBJ1-3|TRBV19
CASRTLVGLPSGNTIYF
TGTGCCAGTAGAACTCTGGTGGGCCTGCCCTCTGGAAACACCATATATTTT
>once|NA|TRBJ1-2|TRBV7-2
CASSPDGRYGYTF
TGTGCCAGCAGCCCAGACGGGCGCTATGGCTACACCTTC
>NA|TRBD1|TRBJ2-7|TRBV27
CASSSILAGTGYEQYF
TGTGCCAGCAGTTCCATCCTCGCCGGGACAGGGTACGAGCAGTACTTC
>NA|NA|TRBJ2-1|TRBV5-1
CASNGDHEQFF
TGCGCCAGCAACGGTGATCATGAGCAGTTCTTC